This T cell receptor (beta chain) originates from a study of T cell repertoires in cytomegalovirus infection. TCRdb called the reads again in MiXCR, with one record for every CDR3 protein. The sample holds roughly 630,000 distinct CDR3 sequences, approximately 24% seen once. V was pared by 0 bases and J by 5 bases, with 6 bases between. Per germline, CDR1 SGDLS and CDR2 YYNGEE. This CDR3 spans 13 amino acids. To note about this clonotype: Its cognate antigen is unknown.

Regarding the study as a whole: Carriers of CMV plus the relevant HLA were identified by cumulative public TCR beta family frequency.

The sample comprised CD8+ T cells from PBMCs. The rearrangement links TRBV9 to TRBJ2-1; D uncertain. The sequence was obtained from a human donor in good health (CMV status not recorded). Some clones in this sample may be carry-over from other donors' samples. CDR3 sequence reads: CASSVAQHNEQFF. As DNA, the CDR3 is TGTGCCAGCAGCGTAGCACAGCACAATGAGCAGTTCTTC.